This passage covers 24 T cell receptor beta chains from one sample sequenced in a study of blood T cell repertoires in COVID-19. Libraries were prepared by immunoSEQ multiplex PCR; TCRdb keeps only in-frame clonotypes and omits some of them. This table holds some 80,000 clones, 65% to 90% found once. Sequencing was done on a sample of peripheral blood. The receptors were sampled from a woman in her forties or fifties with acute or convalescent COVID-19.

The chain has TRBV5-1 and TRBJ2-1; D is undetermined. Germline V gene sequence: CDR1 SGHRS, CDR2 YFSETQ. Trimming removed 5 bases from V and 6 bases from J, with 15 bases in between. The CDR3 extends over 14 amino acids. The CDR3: CASRPVPSVNEQFF. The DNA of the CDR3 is TGCGCCAGCAGACCAGTCCCCAGTGTCAATGAGCAGTTCTTC.

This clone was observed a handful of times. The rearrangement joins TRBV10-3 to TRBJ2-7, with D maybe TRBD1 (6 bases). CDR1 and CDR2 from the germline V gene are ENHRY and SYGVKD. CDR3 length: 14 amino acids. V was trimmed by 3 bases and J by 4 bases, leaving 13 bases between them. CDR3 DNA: TGTGCCATCAGTGATTCGGGAACAGGGTACGAGCAGTACTTC. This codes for CAISDSGTGYEQYF.

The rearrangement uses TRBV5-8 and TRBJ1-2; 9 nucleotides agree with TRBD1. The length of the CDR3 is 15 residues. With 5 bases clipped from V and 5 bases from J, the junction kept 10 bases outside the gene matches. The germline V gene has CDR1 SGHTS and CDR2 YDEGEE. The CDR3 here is CASRGRGQGRYGYTF. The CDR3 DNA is TGTGCCAGCAGGGGAAGGGGACAGGGACGGTATGGCTACACCTTC. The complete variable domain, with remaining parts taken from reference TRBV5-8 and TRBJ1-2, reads EAGVTQSPTHLIKTRGQQATLRCSPISGHTSVYWYQQALGLGLQFLLWYDEGEERNRGNFPPRFSGRQFPNYSSELNVNALELEDSALYLCASRGRGQGRYGYTFGSGTRLTVV.

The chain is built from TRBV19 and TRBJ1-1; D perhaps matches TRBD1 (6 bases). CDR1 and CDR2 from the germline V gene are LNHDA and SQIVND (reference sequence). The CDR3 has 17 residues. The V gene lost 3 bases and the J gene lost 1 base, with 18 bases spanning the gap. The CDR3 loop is CASSMPPRQVPNTEAFF. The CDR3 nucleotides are TGTGCCAGTAGTATGCCCCCTCGACAGGTCCCGAACACTGAAGCTTTCTTT.

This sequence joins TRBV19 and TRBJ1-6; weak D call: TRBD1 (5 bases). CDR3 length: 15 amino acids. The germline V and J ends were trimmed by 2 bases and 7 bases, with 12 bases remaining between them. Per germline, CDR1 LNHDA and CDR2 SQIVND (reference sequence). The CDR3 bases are TGTGCCAGTAGTATAACGGGGACTCCGAATTCACCCCTCCACTTT. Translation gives CASSITGTPNSPLHF.

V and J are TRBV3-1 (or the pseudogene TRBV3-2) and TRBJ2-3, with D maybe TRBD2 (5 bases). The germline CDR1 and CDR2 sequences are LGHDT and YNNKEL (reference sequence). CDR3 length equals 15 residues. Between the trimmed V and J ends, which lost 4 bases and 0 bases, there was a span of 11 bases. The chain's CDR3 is CASSPRLPSTDTQYF. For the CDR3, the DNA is TGTGCCAGCAGCCCCAGACTACCCAGCACAGATACGCAGTATTTT.

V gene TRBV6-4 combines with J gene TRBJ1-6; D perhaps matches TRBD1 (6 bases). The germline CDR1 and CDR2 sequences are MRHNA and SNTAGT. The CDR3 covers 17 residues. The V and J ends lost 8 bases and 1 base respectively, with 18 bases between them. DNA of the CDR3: TGTGCCAGCTCCCATACCAGACAGGTGTCCTATAATTCACCCCTCCACTTT. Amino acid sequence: CASSHTRQVSYNSPLHF.

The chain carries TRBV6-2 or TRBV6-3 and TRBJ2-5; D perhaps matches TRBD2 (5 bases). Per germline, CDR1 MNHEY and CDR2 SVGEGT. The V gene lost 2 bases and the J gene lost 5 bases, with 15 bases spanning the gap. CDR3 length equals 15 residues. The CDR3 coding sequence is TGTGCCAGCAGTTACCCCCCCGGGGTTTGGGAGACCCAGTACTTC. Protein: CASSYPPGVWETQYF.

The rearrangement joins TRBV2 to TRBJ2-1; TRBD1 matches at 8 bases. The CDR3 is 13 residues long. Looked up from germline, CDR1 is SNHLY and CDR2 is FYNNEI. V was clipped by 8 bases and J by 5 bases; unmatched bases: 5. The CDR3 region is CASLLDRDNEQFF. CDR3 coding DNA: TGTGCCAGCTTATTGGACAGGGACAATGAGCAGTTCTTC.

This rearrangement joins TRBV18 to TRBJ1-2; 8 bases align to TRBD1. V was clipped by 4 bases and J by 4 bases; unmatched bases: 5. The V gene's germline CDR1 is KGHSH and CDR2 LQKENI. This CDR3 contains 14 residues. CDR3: CASSQDRGLYGYTF. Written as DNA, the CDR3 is TGTGCCAGCTCACAAGACAGGGGTCTCTATGGCTACACCTTC.

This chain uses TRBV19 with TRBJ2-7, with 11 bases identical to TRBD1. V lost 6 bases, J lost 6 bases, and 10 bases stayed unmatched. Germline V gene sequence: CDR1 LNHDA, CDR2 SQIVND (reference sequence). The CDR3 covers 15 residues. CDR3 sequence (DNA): TGTGCCAGTAGACGGCCCGGACAGGGGGCAGGCGAGCAGTACTTC. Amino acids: CASRRPGQGAGEQYF. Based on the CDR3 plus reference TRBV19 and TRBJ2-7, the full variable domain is DGGITQSPKYLFRKEGQNVTLSCEQNLNHDAMYWYRQDPGQGLRLIYYSQIVNDFQKGDIAEGYSVSREKKESFPLTVTSAQKNPTAFYLCASRRPGQGAGEQYFGPGTRLTVT.

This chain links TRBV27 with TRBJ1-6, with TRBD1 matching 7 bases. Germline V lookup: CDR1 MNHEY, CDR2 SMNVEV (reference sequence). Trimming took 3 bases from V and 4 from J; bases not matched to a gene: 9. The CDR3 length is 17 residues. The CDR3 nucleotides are TGTGCCAGCAGTTTTTTCCGGGACAGCCAATATAATTCACCCCTCCACTTT. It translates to CASSFFRDSQYNSPLHF.

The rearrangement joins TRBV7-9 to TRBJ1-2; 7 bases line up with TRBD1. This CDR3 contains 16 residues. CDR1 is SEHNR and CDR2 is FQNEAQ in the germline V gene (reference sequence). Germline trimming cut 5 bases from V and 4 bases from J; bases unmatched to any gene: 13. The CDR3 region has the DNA TGTGCCAGCAGCATATCGGGACGGGACAGCTCCTATGGCTACACCTTC. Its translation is CASSISGRDSSYGYTF. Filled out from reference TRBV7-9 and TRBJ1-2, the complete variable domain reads DTGVSQNPRHKITKRGQNVTFRCDPISEHNRLYWYRQTLGQGPEFLTYFQNEAQLEKSRLLSDRFSAERPKGSFSTLEIQRTEQGDSAMYLCASSISGRDSSYGYTFGSGTRLTVV.

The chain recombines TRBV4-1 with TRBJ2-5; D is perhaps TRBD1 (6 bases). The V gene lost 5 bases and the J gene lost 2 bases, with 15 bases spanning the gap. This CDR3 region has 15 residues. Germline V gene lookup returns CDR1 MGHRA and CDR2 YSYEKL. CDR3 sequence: CASSFRQGSQETQYF. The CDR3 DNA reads TGCGCCAGCAGCTTTCGTCAGGGGTCACAAGAGACCCAGTACTTC.

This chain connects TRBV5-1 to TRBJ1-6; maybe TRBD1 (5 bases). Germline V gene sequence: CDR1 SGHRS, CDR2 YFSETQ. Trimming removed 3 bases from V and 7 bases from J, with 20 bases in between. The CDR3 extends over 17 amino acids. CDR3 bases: TGCGCCAGCAGCTCGTCAAACCCCGGGGGAGCCAATTCACCCCTCCACTTT. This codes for CASSSSNPGGANSPLHF.

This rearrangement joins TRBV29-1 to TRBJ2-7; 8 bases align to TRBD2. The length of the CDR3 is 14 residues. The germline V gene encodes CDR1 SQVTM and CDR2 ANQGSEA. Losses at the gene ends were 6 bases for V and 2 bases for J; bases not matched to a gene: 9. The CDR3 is CSVARLAFPYEQYF. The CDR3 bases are TGCAGCGTGGCCCGACTAGCGTTTCCCTACGAGCAGTACTTC.

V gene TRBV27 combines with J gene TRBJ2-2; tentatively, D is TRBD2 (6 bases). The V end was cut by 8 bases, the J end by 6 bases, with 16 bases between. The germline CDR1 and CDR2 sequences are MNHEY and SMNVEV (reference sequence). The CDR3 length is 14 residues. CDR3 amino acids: CASGAGTRSGELFF. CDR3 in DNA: TGTGCCAGCGGGGCCGGGACTCGCTCCGGGGAGCTGTTTTTT.

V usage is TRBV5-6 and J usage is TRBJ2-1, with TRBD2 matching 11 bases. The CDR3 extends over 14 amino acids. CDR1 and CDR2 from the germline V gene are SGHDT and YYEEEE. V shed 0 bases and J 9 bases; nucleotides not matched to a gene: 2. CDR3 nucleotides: TGTGCCAGCAGCTTGGTGACTAGCGGGGTTGAGCAGTTCTTC. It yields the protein CASSLVTSGVEQFF.

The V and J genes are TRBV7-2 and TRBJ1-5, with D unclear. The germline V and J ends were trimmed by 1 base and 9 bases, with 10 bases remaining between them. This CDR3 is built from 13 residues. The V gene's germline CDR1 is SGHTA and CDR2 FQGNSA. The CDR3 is CASSLVFGRPQHF. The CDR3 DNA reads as TGTGCCAGCAGCTTAGTTTTCGGTCGGCCCCAGCATTTT.

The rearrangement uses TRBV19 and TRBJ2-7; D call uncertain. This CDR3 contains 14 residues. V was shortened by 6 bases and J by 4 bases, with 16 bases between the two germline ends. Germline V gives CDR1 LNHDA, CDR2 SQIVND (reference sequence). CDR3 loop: CASRQPGGMYEQYF. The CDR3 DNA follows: TGTGCCAGTAGACAACCCGGCGGTATGTACGAGCAGTACTTC.

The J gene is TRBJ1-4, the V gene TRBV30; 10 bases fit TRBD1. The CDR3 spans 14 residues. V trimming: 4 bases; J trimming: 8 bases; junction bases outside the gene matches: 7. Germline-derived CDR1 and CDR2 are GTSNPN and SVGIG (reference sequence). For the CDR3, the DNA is TGTGCCTGGAACCCCGGGACAGGGGAAGAAAAACTGTTTTTT. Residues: CAWNPGTGEEKLFF.

The DNA of the CDR3 is TGTGCCAGCAGCTTAGCACAGAATAATTCACCCCTCCACTTT. It codes for CASSLAQNNSPLHF. The chain combines TRBV7-9 with TRBJ1-6; unclear D gene. Germline CDR1 SEHNR, CDR2 FQNEAQ (reference sequence). This CDR3 has 14 amino acids. Trimming took off 0 bases at V and 5 bases at J, with 5 bases between the two ends.

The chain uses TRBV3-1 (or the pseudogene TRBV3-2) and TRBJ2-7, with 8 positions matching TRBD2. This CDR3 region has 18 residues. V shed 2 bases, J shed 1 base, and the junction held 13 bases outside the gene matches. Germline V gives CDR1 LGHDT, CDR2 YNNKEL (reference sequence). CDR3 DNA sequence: TGTGCCAGCAGCCAAAATCAATCTCGACTAGCGCCGTCCTACGAGCAGTACTTC. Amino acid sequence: CASSQNQSRLAPSYEQYF.

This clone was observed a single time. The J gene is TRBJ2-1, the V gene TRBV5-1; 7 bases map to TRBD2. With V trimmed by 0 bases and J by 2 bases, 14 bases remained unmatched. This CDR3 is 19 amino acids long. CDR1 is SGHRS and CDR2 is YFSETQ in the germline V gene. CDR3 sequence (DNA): TGCGCCAGCAGCTTGGTAGCGGGCGGACCGTCCCTAACCTACAATGAGCAGTTCTTC. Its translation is CASSLVAGGPSLTYNEQFF.